This T cell receptor beta chain was retrieved from a study of T cell responses to AZD1222 COVID-19 vaccine. Worth noting for this clone: Antigen specificity is unknown.

Using immunoSEQ multiplex PCR, the repertoire was profiled, and TCRdb retains in-frame clones only, with some absent. Of under 80,000 clones in the sample, nearly 90% were seen once. Findings and limits, study-wide: There were vaccine-associated CD4 TCRs across spike, dominant at 160-218 and 743-854. At baseline, just 5 or 6 AZD1222 recipients tested seropositive.

It was second doses at about 4 or about 12 weeks that were pooled. This CDR3 has 13 residues. Germline assignment: CDR1 LNHDA and CDR2 SQIVND (reference sequence). V lost 5 bases to trimming and J lost 6 bases, with 13 bases between them. This clonotype originated in an adult who received the AZD1222 COVID-19 vaccine. The chain joins TRBV19 to TRBJ1-1; tentative D call: TRBD1 (5 bases). The input for sequencing was peripheral blood, taken 28 days after the second AZD1222 dose. The CDR3 bases are TGTGCCAGTAGTCGGGTAGGAGGGGCTGAAGCTTTCTTT. Translated, it gives CASSRVGGAEAFF. Variable domain in full (rest from reference TRBV19 and TRBJ1-1): DGGITQSPKYLFRKEGQNVTLSCEQNLNHDAMYWYRQDPGQGLRLIYYSQIVNDFQKGDIAEGYSVSREKKESFPLTVTSAQKNPTAFYLCASSRVGGAEAFFGQGTRLTVV.